The entry that follows covers one T cell receptor beta chain sequence. These data originate in a study of blood T cell repertoires in COVID-19. Study context: Samples representing acute and convalescent COVID-19 were sourced from the United States, Italy and Spain. PBMCs, B-cell-depleted T cells, or T cells were the source of the cDNA or gDNA that made up the material.

Under the authors' procedure: Reference gene primer amplification in the assay estimated nucleated cell counts. Profiled with immunoSEQ multiplex PCR; TCRdb holds only in-frame clones, not every one. The DNA was the basis for D and trimming; V, J and clone size are from that table. The profile shows about 130,000 clones, about 79% of them singletons. The germline gives CDR1 SQVTM, CDR2 ANQGSEA. Germline trimming cut 6 bases from V and 1 base from J; bases unmatched to any gene: 5. This CDR3 has 15 residues. The receptor comes from a woman in her fifties or sixties with acute or convalescent COVID-19. The chain combines TRBV29-1 with TRBJ2-1; 11 bases are a match to TRBD1. Sequences were obtained from peripheral blood. DNA for the CDR3: TGCAGCGTCGGACAGGGGGCGAGGTCCTACAATGAGCAGTTCTTC. Translated: CSVGQGARSYNEQFF.